These 11 T cell receptor beta chains share one sample of origin, sequenced in a study of beta chain features in type 1 diabetes listed by TCRdb under 2018. Library method: the immunoSEQ multiplex PCR assay. The entire isolated RNA was reverse transcribed using the High Capacity cDNA Reverse Transcription Kit, and thus expressed TCRB transcripts were sequenced. Held by TCRdb, this immuneACCESS table contains in-frame sequences only and omits some clones. Under half of the omission traces to an unresolved V gene where checked; the cause of the rest is unknown. Here the sample has 300,000 to 450,000 clones; 10% to 15% occur a single time. The ten largest clonotypes hold under 0.02% of the sample. The sequenced sample was naive CD4+ T cells from blood. What this sample's cell subset or site label stands for: true naive CD4+ T cells. The receptors stem from a man between 18 and 29 years old in good health.

The V gene is TRBV1, the J gene TRBJ2-5; TRBD2, as called in the table, went unchecked against the DNA. TRBV1 is a pseudogene segment. The CDR3 extends over 13 amino acids. The CDR3 here is CTSSGTGEETQYF. CDR3 in DNA: TGCACCAGCAGCGGCACGGGAGAGGAGACCCAGTACTTC.

The chain links TRBV25-1 to TRBJ1-6; 8 bases line up with TRBD1. V shed 3 bases and J 8 bases; nucleotides not matched to a gene: 6. Germline lookup yields CDR1 MGHDK and CDR2 SYGVNS. The CDR3 is made up of 15 amino acids. The CDR3 sequence: CASSDRQGLHSPLHF. The CDR3 coding sequence is TGTGCCAGCAGTGATCGACAGGGGTTGCATTCACCCCTCCACTTT.

The table lists this clone with a few counts. The rearrangement joins TRBV6-6 to TRBJ1-4, with D possibly being TRBD1 (5 bases). There are 13 residues in the CDR3. V was shortened by 7 bases and J by 7 bases, with 13 bases between the two germline ends. The germline V gene has CDR1 MNHNY and CDR2 SVGAGI (reference sequence). The CDR3 DNA sequence: TGTGCCAGCAACCGACAGTGGGGTGAAAAACTGTTTTTT. Residues: CASNRQWGEKLFF.

The V gene is TRBV28, the J gene TRBJ2-5, with D perhaps matching TRBD2 (6 bases). The germline V and J ends were trimmed by 3 bases and 4 bases, with 9 bases remaining between them. This CDR3 region has 13 residues. Germline V gives CDR1 MDHEN, CDR2 SYDVKM. The CDR3 spells CASSFRAGETQYF. The CDR3 DNA is TGTGCCAGCAGTTTTCGAGCGGGAGAGACCCAGTACTTC. Full variable domain (remainder filled in from reference TRBV28 and TRBJ2-5): DVKVTQSSRYLVKRTGEKVFLECVQDMDHENMFWYRQDPGLGLRLIYFSYDVKMKEKGDIPEGYSVSREKKERFSLILESASTNQTSMYLCASSFRAGETQYFGPGTRLLVL.

The gene calls are TRBV9 and TRBJ2-5; TRBD2 matches at 14 bases. V lost 3 bases to trimming and J lost 4 bases; unmatched junction nucleotides: 5. The CDR3 has 16 amino acids. From germline, CDR1 is SGDLS and CDR2 YYNGEE. Here the CDR3 DNA reads TGTGCCAGCAGCGCCGGGACTAGCGGGAGTACAGAGACCCAGTACTTC. Protein product: CASSAGTSGSTETQYF.

V gene TRBV6-5 combines with J gene TRBJ1-2; 9 nucleotides match TRBD1. CDR3 size: 14 residues. The junction had 14 bases not matched to a gene; V was cut back by 7 bases and J by 11 bases. The germline gives CDR1 MNHEY, CDR2 SVGAGI. In nucleotides, the CDR3 is TGTGCCAGCAACCCGGGACAGGGATTGGTGGGTTACACCTTC. Translated: CASNPGQGLVGYTF.

This clone was counted only a few times. V and J are TRBV15 and TRBJ2-7; 8 bases match TRBD2. The germline gives CDR1 LNHNV, CDR2 YYDKDF (reference sequence). The CDR3 spans 16 residues. V lost 0 bases, J lost 2 bases, and 6 bases stayed unmatched. The CDR3, as DNA: TGTGCCACCAGCAGAGATAAGGTAGCGGGACCCTACGAGCAGTACTTC. This encodes CATSRDKVAGPYEQYF. The full variable domain, in which reference TRBV15 and TRBJ2-7 provide the parts outside the CDR3, is DAMVIQNPRYQVTQFGKPVTLSCSQTLNHNVMYWYQQKSSQAPKLLFHYYDKDFNNEADTPDNFQSRRPNTSFCFLDIRSPGLGDTAMYLCATSRDKVAGPYEQYFGPGTRLTVT.

This clone came up a few times. V is TRBV6-1 and J is TRBJ2-2; D not certain. This CDR3 is 15 amino acids long. Trimming left V 1 base short and J 1 base short, with 7 bases between. CDR1 is MNHNS and CDR2 is SASEGT in the germline V gene. CDR3 DNA: TGTGCCAGCAGTGAAGTTAGACTGAACACCGGGGAGCTGTTTTTT. Translation gives CASSEVRLNTGELFF.

This clone showed up just a few times. V and J are TRBV18 and TRBJ2-7, with 7 bases fitting TRBD1. CDR1 is KGHSH and CDR2 is LQKENI in the germline V gene. V shed 3 bases, J shed 6 bases, and the junction held 11 bases outside the gene matches. The CDR3 totals 15 residues. Here the CDR3 DNA reads TGTGCCAGCTCACCGGGACAGTGGGAAGTGGGCGAGCAGTACTTC. It encodes CASSPGQWEVGEQYF.

The chain combines TRBV11-3 with TRBJ2-7, with no clear D. V lost 1 base, J lost 6 bases, and 13 bases lay in between. The CDR3 is 14 amino acids. The V gene's germline CDR1 is SGHNT and CDR2 YENEEA. The chain's CDR3 is CASSLAGSAGEQYF. CDR3 nucleotides: TGTGCCAGCAGCTTAGCCGGGTCCGCTGGCGAGCAGTACTTC.

The chain joins TRBV7-3 to TRBJ2-3; 9 nucleotides match TRBD2. Unmatched junction bases numbered 8, after V lost 1 base and J lost 6 bases. Germline-derived CDR1 and CDR2 are SGHTA and FQGTGA. The CDR3 sequence is 16 residues long. CDR3 in amino acids: CASSLSRIAGVDTQYF. In DNA form, the CDR3 reads TGTGCCAGCAGCTTAAGTAGGATAGCGGGAGTGGATACGCAGTATTTT.